One and the same sample provided the 18 T cell receptor beta chains below, sequenced in a study of blood T cell repertoires in COVID-19. Produced via immunoSEQ multiplex PCR; TCRdb's table is partial and in-frame only. The sample lists about 310,000 clones, under 90% seen once, with 2.5% to 3.5% in the top ten. Sequencing input: peripheral blood. These receptors were taken from a woman in her twenties or thirties with COVID-19, enrolled during active disease.

This chain links TRBV9 with TRBJ2-1, with 7 bases lining up with TRBD2. The V gene's germline CDR1 is SGDLS and CDR2 YYNGEE. Trimming cost V 0 bases and J 2 bases; bases outside gene matches: 2. The CDR3 extends over 15 amino acids. The CDR3 DNA reads TGTGCCAGCAGCGTAGGGGGGGGACCCTACAATGAGCAGTTCTTC. This translates into CASSVGGGPYNEQFF. Full variable domain (remainder filled in from reference TRBV9 and TRBJ2-1): DSGVTQTPKHLITATGQRVTLRCSPRSGDLSVYWYQQSLDQGLQFLIQYYNGEERAKGNILERFSAQQFPDLHSELNLSSLELGDSALYFCASSVGGGPYNEQFFGPGTRLTVL.

V gene TRBV7-6 combines with J gene TRBJ1-4, with a possible D match to TRBD1 (5 bases). This CDR3 has 13 amino acids. Trimming took 5 bases from V and 5 from J, leaving 9 bases between them. Germline V gene lookup returns CDR1 SGHVS and CDR2 FNYEAQ. The CDR3, as DNA: TGTGCCAGCAGCATCCGACAGAATGAAAAACTGTTTTTT. This codes for CASSIRQNEKLFF.

V and J are TRBV6-4 and TRBJ1-1, with D hard to call. CDR3 length: 12 residues. Germline CDR1 MRHNA, CDR2 SNTAGT. Trimming cost V 2 bases and J 11 bases, with 12 bases left between them. DNA for the CDR3: TGTGCCAGCAGTGACCCCCGCGGGTCGGCTTTCTTT. This codes for CASSDPRGSAFF.

The J gene is TRBJ1-2, the V gene TRBV19; maybe TRBD1 (5 bases). The ends were cut back, 2 bases at V and 8 bases at J, with 18 bases in the middle. The CDR3 contains 15 residues. Germline V CDR1 and CDR2: LNHDA, SQIVND (reference sequence). CDR3 nucleotides: TGTGCCAGTAGTATATGGGGCAGGCCTGGTGGAGGCTACACCTTC. As protein: CASSIWGRPGGGYTF.

J is TRBJ1-1 and V is TRBV14; D remains ambiguous. Germline lookup yields CDR1 SGHDN and CDR2 FVKESK. V was clipped by 1 base and J by 8 bases, with 8 bases between them. CDR3 size: 12 residues. This CDR3 reads CASSQAYFEAFF. The CDR3 DNA is TGTGCCAGCAGCCAAGCCTATTTCGAAGCTTTCTTT.

This chain links TRBV5-1 with TRBJ1-4; 8 nucleotides match TRBD1. The V segment lost 0 bases and the J segment 7 bases; nucleotides outside the gene matches: 8. Germline-derived CDR1 and CDR2 are SGHRS and YFSETQ. This CDR3 is built from 16 residues. The CDR3 coding sequence is TGCGCCAGCAGCTTGGAGGGGGCAGGGGGCGGTGAAAAACTGTTTTTT. Protein product: CASSLEGAGGGEKLFF.

This sequence joins TRBV27 and TRBJ2-7; 8 bases line up with TRBD1. Germline lookup yields CDR1 MNHEY and CDR2 SMNVEV (reference sequence). CDR3 length equals 16 residues. Germline trimming cut 1 base from V and 1 base from J; bases unmatched to any gene: 6. The CDR3 DNA reads TGTGCCAGCAGTTTATTAGCCGGACAGGGTTCCTACGAGCAGTACTTC. Protein: CASSLLAGQGSYEQYF.

This chain connects TRBV7-3 to TRBJ2-1, with a tentative D call TRBD2 (6 bases). V lost 5 bases and J lost 3, with 17 bases in between. Germline V gene lookup returns CDR1 SGHTA and CDR2 FQGTGA. The CDR3 spans 16 residues. In nucleotides, the CDR3 is TGTGCCAGCAGCCAAACGGGAGCAGACCTCTACAATGAGCAGTTCTTC. Translated, it gives CASSQTGADLYNEQFF.

The V and J genes are TRBV7-9 and TRBJ1-2; TRBD1 is a possible D gene (5 bases). V was pared by 10 bases and J by 4 bases, with 10 bases between. Germline CDR1 reads SEHNR; CDR2 reads FQNEAQ (reference sequence). This CDR3 is 11 amino acids long. The CDR3 coding sequence is TGTGCCACTACAGGTGTCTATGGCTACACCTTC. It yields the protein CATTGVYGYTF.

The rearrangement joins TRBV6-6 to TRBJ1-4; 9 bases match TRBD1. V trimming: 5 bases; J trimming: 6 bases; junction bases outside the gene matches: 1. Germline loops: CDR1 MNHNY, CDR2 SVGAGI (reference sequence). The CDR3 extends over 13 amino acids. CDR3 amino acids: CASSGDRDEKLFF. For the CDR3, the DNA is TGTGCCAGCAGTGGGGACAGGGATGAAAAACTGTTTTTT.

The sample holds a few counts of this clone. The chain couples TRBV2 to TRBJ1-1, with TRBD1 as a possible D gene (5 bases). The CDR3 loop spans 15 amino acids. Trimming took 2 bases from V and 1 from J, leaving 11 bases between them. Looked up from germline, CDR1 is SNHLY and CDR2 is FYNNEI. CDR3 sequence: CASSERGWGNTEAFF. The CDR3 DNA follows: TGTGCCAGCAGTGAAAGGGGATGGGGGAACACTGAAGCTTTCTTT. Looking up the rest from reference TRBV2 and TRBJ1-1 gives the full variable domain: EPEVTQTPSHQVTQMGQEVILRCVPISNHLYFYWYRQILGQKVEFLVSFYNNEISEKSEIFDDQFSVERPDGSNFTLKIRSTKLEDSAMYFCASSERGWGNTEAFFGQGTRLTVV.

The chain carries TRBV6-5 and TRBJ2-5; 8 positions match TRBD1. Germline V gene data show CDR1 as MNHEY and CDR2 as SVGAGI. Germline trimming cut 11 bases from V and 4 bases from J; bases unmatched to any gene: 12. This CDR3 spans 14 amino acids. The CDR3 protein is CAGKPRGRGETQYF. CDR3 bases: TGTGCCGGAAAACCCAGGGGGCGGGGAGAGACCCAGTACTTC.

This clone is a singleton in its sample. At one end, the junction sequence differs from germline, possibly due to a read error. The chain employs TRBV14 and TRBJ1-4, with D perhaps matching TRBD1 (6 bases). CDR1 and CDR2 (germline): SGHDN, FVKESK. The CDR3 is 15 residues long. CDR3 coding DNA: TGTGCCAGCAGCCCAATCAGGGGAACTCATGAAAAACTGTTTTTT. Translating gives CASSPIRGTHEKLFF.

This chain connects TRBV6-5 to TRBJ2-1; possible D gene TRBD1, 5 bases. Trimming pared 7 bases from V and 2 bases from J, leaving 15 bases between. CDR1 is MNHEY and CDR2 is SVGAGI in the germline V gene. This CDR3 spans 15 amino acids. The CDR3 DNA reads as TGTGCCAGCAAACAAGGGGATAGTACCTACAATGAGCAGTTCTTC. Its translation: CASKQGDSTYNEQFF.

This chain uses TRBV7-2 with TRBJ2-4; D is possibly TRBD2 (6 bases). The CDR3 runs to 17 residues. With 1 base removed from V and 4 bases from J, the gap between germline ends came to 17 bases. The V gene's germline CDR1 is SGHTA and CDR2 FQGNSA. In nucleotides, the CDR3 is TGTGCCAGCAGCTTAGTTCGCGGGGCAGGTGGTAAAAACATTCAGTACTTC. It yields the protein CASSLVRGAGGKNIQYF.

The V call is TRBV5-1, the J call TRBJ2-3; TRBD2 matches at 12 bases. The germline V gene encodes CDR1 SGHRS and CDR2 YFSETQ. After removal of 4 bases from V and 0 bases from J, the junction contained 6 bases not matched to a gene. The CDR3 is made up of 17 amino acids. The CDR3 is CASSRGLAGRSTDTQYF. As DNA, the CDR3 is TGCGCCAGCAGCCGGGGACTAGCGGGTAGAAGCACAGATACGCAGTATTTT.

This chain connects TRBV5-1 to TRBJ1-5; D is undetermined. The CDR3 is made up of 14 amino acids. Trimming pared 0 bases from V and 7 bases from J, leaving 11 bases between. The germline gives CDR1 SGHRS, CDR2 YFSETQ. This CDR3 reads CASSLDGLKQPQHF. The CDR3 DNA sequence: TGCGCCAGCAGCTTGGACGGGTTAAAACAGCCCCAGCATTTT.

To note about this clone: This sample includes further DNA sequences coding for the same CDR3. The rearrangement links TRBV19 to TRBJ1-2; 9 nucleotides match TRBD1. Trimming removed 3 bases from V and 2 bases from J; junction bases left unmatched: 1. This CDR3 has 14 amino acids. The germline gives CDR1 LNHDA, CDR2 SQIVND (reference sequence). The CDR3 nucleotides read TGTGCCAGTAGTATCGGGACAGGGAACTATGGCTACACCTTC. Its protein product is CASSIGTGNYGYTF.